This T cell receptor (beta chain) comes out of a study of cytomegalovirus exposure and HLA in healthy donors. Study context: A prior analysis found around 110 million unique TCR beta sequences from 150 million to 200 million T cells.

The PCR employed 60 Vbeta primers together with 13 Jbeta primers. Clones were sequenced by immunoSEQ multiplex PCR, and TCRdb holds only the in-frame ones, with some missing. The data hold approximately 170,000 clones, with around 85% observed a single time. Germline V gene data show CDR1 as SNHLY and CDR2 as FYNNEI. The CDR3 is made up of 16 amino acids. The V segment lost 4 bases and the J segment 3 bases; nucleotides outside the gene matches: 8. This TCR was sampled from a boy younger than 10 in good health and CMV-seronegative. Sequenced material: PBMCs. This rearrangement joins TRBV2 to TRBJ2-3, with 9 nucleotides matching TRBD1. In DNA, the CDR3 is TGTGCCAGCAGTGCCTTCACAGGGGGCATAACAGATACGCAGTATTTT. Residues: CASSAFTGGITDTQYF.